The T cell receptor (beta chain) under discussion was sequenced for a study of T cell repertoires in cytomegalovirus infection. Study overall: It can be stated that public TCR beta signatures indicated CMV infection as well as a matching HLA type. The study, taken as a whole, reports: Identification of carriers of CMV plus the relevant HLA was achieved through cumulative public TCR beta family frequency.

This clonotype was picked up one time. What it binds is not known. TCRdb reprocessed the reads via MiXCR and lists one record per CDR3 protein. Of about a million distinct CDR3 sequences listed, roughly 30% are singletons. The CDR3 totals 14 residues. CDR1 and CDR2 from the germline V gene are SGHNT and YENEEA. The V end was cut by 5 bases, the J end by 4 bases, with 14 bases between. The genes are TRBV11-3 and TRBJ1-1; D is undetermined. The source is a human donor in good health (CMV status not recorded). Some clones in this sample may be carry-over from other donors' samples. The sample was cultured CD8+ T cells from PBMCs, taken from culture after CMV antigen stimulation. The CDR3 DNA sequence: TGTGCCAGCAGCCGACGGGCGGAACGCACTGAAGCTTTCTTT. It yields the protein CASSRRAERTEAFF.